The 16 T cell receptor beta chains given below trace back to one sample, sequenced in a study of blood T cell repertoires in COVID-19. Repertoires were generated with immunoSEQ multiplex PCR, while TCRdb's copy carries only in-frame clones and drops some. Of approximately 390,000 clones listed, roughly 89% are singletons. The sequenced sample was PBMCs or T cells enriched from blood (not recorded which). Every receptor here comes from a woman aged 50 to 60 who had recovered from COVID-19.

This clone was recorded once. This rearrangement joins TRBV5-5 to TRBJ2-7; the D gene is possibly TRBD1 (5 bases). The CDR3 sequence is 14 residues long. Germline assignment: CDR1 SGHKS and CDR2 YYEKEE (reference sequence). The ends were cut back, 0 bases at V and 6 bases at J, with 13 bases in the middle. CDR3 region: CASSLGVRAVEQYF. The DNA for the CDR3 is TGTGCCAGCAGCTTGGGTGTCAGGGCCGTCGAGCAGTACTTC.

This clone was detected only once. The V gene is TRBV19, the J gene TRBJ1-5, with 7 nucleotides matching TRBD1. The germline V gene has CDR1 LNHDA and CDR2 SQIVND (reference sequence). This CDR3 comprises 14 residues. J was trimmed by 8 bases and V by 4 bases; bases with no gene match: 8. The CDR3 loop reads CASSTRGQREPQHF. DNA of the CDR3: TGTGCCAGTAGTACGAGGGGACAGAGGGAGCCCCAGCATTTT.

The J gene is TRBJ1-2, the V gene TRBV11-1; weak D call: TRBD1 (6 bases). The CDR3 is 12 amino acids. Germline V gives CDR1 SGHAT, CDR2 FQDESV (reference sequence). Trimming cost V 5 bases and J 5 bases, with 9 bases left between them. DNA for the CDR3: TGTGCCAGCAGCCCCGGACAGTATGGCTACACCTTC. Translating it yields CASSPGQYGYTF.

This clone has a single count. The V gene is TRBV27, the J gene TRBJ2-2; D perhaps matches TRBD1 (6 bases). The CDR3 consists of 15 residues. Trimming shortened V by 8 bases and J by 3 bases, and 16 bases separated the two germline ends. The germline V gene encodes CDR1 MNHEY and CDR2 SMNVEV (reference sequence). CDR3 region: CASRTVPRDTGELFF. In nucleotides, the CDR3 is TGTGCCAGCCGGACAGTCCCCCGGGACACCGGGGAGCTGTTTTTT.

The chain employs TRBV10-3 and TRBJ1-2, with 11 bases identical to TRBD1. Germline V gene sequence: CDR1 ENHRY, CDR2 SYGVKD. This CDR3 spans 15 amino acids. Trimming removed 6 bases from V and 8 bases from J; junction bases left unmatched: 11. CDR3 nucleotide sequence: TGTGCCATCAGCAGAGGACAGGGGGCCCCGGAAGGCTACACCTTC. Translating gives CAISRGQGAPEGYTF.

The rearrangement uses TRBV7-8 and TRBJ2-5, with D perhaps matching TRBD1 (6 bases). The CDR3 totals 17 residues. V lost 2 bases to trimming and J lost 2 bases, with 18 bases between them. Germline assignment: CDR1 SGHVS and CDR2 FQNEAQ. CDR3 nucleotides: TGTGCCAGCAGCTTATTTGGGGGCAGAAGAAAGCAAGAGACCCAGTACTTC. Amino acid sequence: CASSLFGGRRKQETQYF.

In this sample, this clone turned up a few times. CDR3 loop: CATTLPGFSSYEQYF. In DNA, the CDR3 is TGTGCCACCACCCTCCCAGGGTTTAGCTCCTACGAGCAGTACTTC. V gene TRBV28 combines with J gene TRBJ2-7; a possible D gene is TRBD1 (5 bases). Germline values: CDR1 MDHEN, CDR2 SYDVKM. The CDR3 extends over 15 amino acids. V shed 10 bases and J shed 0 bases, with 19 bases lying between them.

V gene TRBV6-5 combines with J gene TRBJ1-2; a weak D match, TRBD1 (6 bases). The CDR3 extends over 13 amino acids. Trimming removed 8 bases at V and 2 bases at J, with 12 bases between. Per germline, CDR1 MNHEY and CDR2 SVGAGI. The CDR3 sequence: CASLPGHNYGYTF. CDR3 DNA sequence: TGTGCCAGCCTACCGGGACACAACTATGGCTACACCTTC.

V is TRBV2 and J is TRBJ1-5, with 11 positions matching TRBD1. J lost 0 bases, V lost 6 bases, and 4 bases had no gene match. There are 16 residues in the CDR3. Germline V gene data show CDR1 as SNHLY and CDR2 as FYNNEI. Written as DNA, the CDR3 is TGTGCCAGCAGGAGGACAGGGGGCGATAGCAATCAGCCCCAGCATTTT. Amino acid sequence: CASRRTGGDSNQPQHF.

This clone appeared many times. This chain joins TRBV2 and TRBJ2-2, with 7 nucleotides matching TRBD1. CDR1 is SNHLY, CDR2 FYNNEI, per germline. The CDR3 has 13 residues. Germline trimming cut 10 bases from V and 0 bases from J; bases unmatched to any gene: 2. The CDR3 sequence is CATTGANTGELFF. The CDR3 bases are TGTGCCACCACAGGGGCGAACACCGGGGAGCTGTTTTTT.

The chain carries TRBV13 and TRBJ1-1; a weak D match, TRBD1 (6 bases). V was trimmed by 5 bases and J by 9 bases, leaving 13 bases between them. CDR3 length equals 12 residues. Germline V gives CDR1 PRHDT, CDR2 FYEKMQ (reference sequence). The CDR3 nucleotides are TGTGCCAGCAGCCCGAACAGGGATAAAGCTTTCTTT. Encoded protein: CASSPNRDKAFF.

CDR3 bases: TGCAGCGCGTCTCGACAGGGCACTGAAGCTTTCTTT. Translating it yields CSASRQGTEAFF. The rearrangement joins TRBV29-1 to TRBJ1-1; 7 nucleotides align to TRBD1. J gave up 4 bases and V 7 bases, and 6 bases lay outside the gene matches. From germline, CDR1 is SQVTM and CDR2 ANQGSEA. This CDR3 region has 12 residues.

V usage is TRBV12-3 or TRBV12-4 and J usage is TRBJ1-2; 7 bases are shared with TRBD1. The CDR3 runs to 13 residues. Losses at the gene ends were 6 bases for V and 0 bases for J; bases not matched to a gene: 1. In DNA, the CDR3 is TGTGCCAGCAGGACAGGGACTAACTATGGCTACACCTTC. Amino acids: CASRTGTNYGYTF.

The chain uses TRBV6-5 and TRBJ1-2; no clear D gene. The V gene's germline CDR1 is MNHEY and CDR2 SVGAGI. V was pared by 8 bases and J by 6 bases, with 7 bases between. This CDR3 is built from 10 residues. Written as DNA, the CDR3 is TGTGCCAGCCGAGACAATGGCTACACCTTC. This encodes CASRDNGYTF.

The rearrangement joins TRBV15 to TRBJ1-1; D uncertain. The CDR3 runs to 12 residues. V shed 1 base and J shed 12 bases, with 12 bases lying between them. Germline CDR1 is LNHNV and CDR2 is YYDKDF (reference sequence). CDR3: CATSRVGATTFF. The DNA of the CDR3 is TGTGCCACCAGCAGAGTTGGAGCAACAACTTTCTTT.

This chain links TRBV5-8 with TRBJ1-6; TRBD1 might be the D (6 bases). The CDR3 loop spans 13 amino acids. Germline values: CDR1 SGHTS, CDR2 YDEGEE. V lost 4 bases to trimming and J lost 8 bases, with 10 bases between them. The CDR3 is CASSRDKDSPLHF. Written as DNA, the CDR3 is TGTGCCAGCAGCCGGGACAAGGATTCACCCCTCCACTTT.